The T cell receptor beta chain described here comes from a study of T cells after yellow fever vaccination (dated by TCRdb to 2018 to 2020). Concerning the study at large: The SMART-Seq v4 Ultra Low Input RNA kit was used to prepare libraries from fractions with low cell numbers. Blood samples were taken at several timepoints before and after primary and secondary immunization, and bulk PBMC replicates and cell subsets were isolated. Two healthy male donors, one aged 18 to 30 and one aged 30 to 40 years, were included in the cohort. To follow T-cell clones before and after both primary and booster YFV17D yellow fever vaccination, bulk TCR alpha and beta repertoires underwent longitudinal sequencing.

This clonotype came up a few times. The antigen this receptor binds is unknown. One base away there is no much larger clone; base qualities are not given. The germline ends are 5 bases apart after V is trimmed by 5 bases and J by 3 bases. Including cysteine and phenylalanine, the CDR3 has 11 amino acids. Only the CDR3 part of the read is kept: 33 bases, read in frame from the first base. The paper as a whole reports these results and caveats: FACS-sorted repertoires could contain abundant contaminating clonotypes from the bulk population, so computational filtering was required. The study included only a couple of donors, which limits how far the findings can be generalized. After the booster, most of the clones that had expanded following primary vaccination were detected again (just under 97% of CD4 and 80% to 90% of CD8), which suggests that memory was broadly maintained. Compared with the primary T-cell response, the secondary T-cell response was faster but weaker, reaching its peak on day 5 rather than on day 15. A small fraction of clonotypes appeared in both the CD4 and CD8 compartments, likely as a result of convergent recombination.

Synthesis of TCR cDNA relied on 5'RACE template switching, a step that introduced a universal primer site along with unique molecular identifiers. Priming for cDNA synthesis came from both the TCR alpha and TCR beta constant segments. Libraries were amplified in two PCR steps, with sample barcodes and sequencing adapters added in the second step. Sequencing of the libraries was done on either Illumina HiSeq 2500 (2x100 bp) or NovaSeq (2x150 bp). The study's processing was this. MIGEC handled demultiplexing of reads and collapsing into UMI consensus sequences, while MiXCR performed V(D)J alignment. Using edgeR on replicate PBMC samples, clonotypes were called vaccine-responding if FDR was below 0.01 and the log2 fold change was above 5 up to day 15. Bulk clonotypes were assigned CD4 or CD8 identity according to which sequenced CD4 or CD8 repertoire held them at higher abundance. TCRdb trimmed the raw reads at Q25, called clones with MiXCR and kept productive beta chains. Each CDR3 protein gets just one entry, which takes the most common genes and DNA from the rows behind it. The V and J calls shown here were made by TCRdb, not taken from the authors' results. Counted in this sample were 500,000 to 650,000 distinct CDR3 sequences; 17% of them appeared once. The ten largest clonotypes hold approximately 15% of the sample.

The sample's treatment or condition label, in plain terms: live attenuated yellow fever vaccine strain. At each blood-draw timepoint, two biological replicates of bulk PBMCs were obtained. PBMCs were isolated from peripheral blood using a standard Ficoll-Paque protocol. TriZol was used to extract RNA from bulk PBMCs, from CD4 and CD8 fractions, and from dextramer-positive and dextramer-negative fractions. The specimen was PBMCs, collected 5 to 6 days after the first yellow fever vaccination. This receptor was obtained from a man between 18 and 29 years old who received the YFV17D yellow fever vaccine. The V and J segments used are TRBV12-3 or TRBV12-4 and TRBJ2-7, with the D gene not clear enough to name. The nucleotide sequence reads as follows: TGTGCCAGCAGTATGGACTACGAGCAGTACTTC. Protein translation: CASSMDYEQYF.